This T cell receptor beta chain was obtained from a study of T cell responses to AZD1222 COVID-19 vaccine. As regards this clone: What it binds is not known.

Findings of the study overall: White British donors predominated, females outnumbered males, and clonal diversity was possibly underestimated. Spike regions recognized by vaccine-associated CD4 TCRs spanned the protein, led by 160-218 and 743-854.

Trimming stripped 5 bases from V and 11 bases from J, with 12 bases between. In germline, CDR1 is SNHLY, CDR2 FYNNEI. The CDR3 sequence is 11 residues long. The assay was immunoSEQ multiplex PCR, and TCRdb's table has in-frame clones only and misses some. The table has around 160,000 clones, 85% to 95% seen once. V is TRBV2 and J is TRBJ1-1; D is unresolved. This TCR was sampled from an adult in good health. The sequences come from peripheral blood, collected on day 0 of AZD1222 vaccination. This CDR3 is CASSYTVGAFF. CDR3 DNA sequence: TGTGCCAGCAGTTATACCGTCGGTGCTTTCTTT.